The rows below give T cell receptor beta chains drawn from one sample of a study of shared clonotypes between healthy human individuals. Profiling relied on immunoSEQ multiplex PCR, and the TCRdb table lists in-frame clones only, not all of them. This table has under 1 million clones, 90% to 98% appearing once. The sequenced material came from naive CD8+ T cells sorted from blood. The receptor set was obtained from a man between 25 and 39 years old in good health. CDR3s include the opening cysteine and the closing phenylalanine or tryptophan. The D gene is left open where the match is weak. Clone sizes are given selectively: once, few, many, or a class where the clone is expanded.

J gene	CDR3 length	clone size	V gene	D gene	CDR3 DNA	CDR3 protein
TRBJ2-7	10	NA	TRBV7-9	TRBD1	TGTGCCAGCTCAGGGGGCAAGCAGTACTTC	CASSGGKQYF
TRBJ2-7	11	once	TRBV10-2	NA	TGCGCCAGCAGAGCAGGGTACGAGCAGTACTTC	CASRAGYEQYF
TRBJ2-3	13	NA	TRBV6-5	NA	TGTGCCAGCAGTCAACTAACTACAGATACGCAGTATTTT	CASSQLTTDTQYF
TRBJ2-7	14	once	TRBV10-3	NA	TGTGCCATCAGTGGAGCTCTCACCCCCTACGAGCAGTACTTC	CAISGALTPYEQYF
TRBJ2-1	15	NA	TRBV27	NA	TGTGCCAGCAGTTTATACAGGTTGGGTTCGGATGAGCAGTTCTTC	CASSLYRLGSDEQFF
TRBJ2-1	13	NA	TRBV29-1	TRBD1	TGCAGCGTAGGGGACAGGGAGTACAATGAGCAGTTCTTC	CSVGDREYNEQFF
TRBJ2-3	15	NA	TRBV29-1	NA	TGCAGCGTTGAAATCGGAGCGGATAGCACAGATACGCAGTATTTT	CSVEIGADSTDTQYF
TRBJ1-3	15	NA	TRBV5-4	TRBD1	TGTGCCAGCAGTCCGGACAGGGACCCTGGAAACACCATATATTTT	CASSPDRDPGNTIYF
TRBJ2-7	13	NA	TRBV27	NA	TGTGCCAGCAGAAGCGACGTAGCCTACGAGCAGTACTTC	CASRSDVAYEQYF
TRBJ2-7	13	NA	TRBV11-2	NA	TGTGCCAGCAGCTTATCCGGGACGCACGAGCAGTACTTC	CASSLSGTHEQYF
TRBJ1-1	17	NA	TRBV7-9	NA	TGTGCCAGCAGCTTAAGTTCGGGTGGGCCGGGGGACACTGAAGCTTTCTTT	CASSLSSGGPGDTEAFF
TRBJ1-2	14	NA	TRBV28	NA	TGTGCCAGCAGTCCCCCGGGGACGGCAAATGGCTACACCTTC	CASSPPGTANGYTF
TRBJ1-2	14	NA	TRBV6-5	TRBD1	TGTGCCAGCAGTTACTCGACAGGGCGGTATGGCTACACCTTC	CASSYSTGRYGYTF
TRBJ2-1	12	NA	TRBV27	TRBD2	TGTGCCAGCAGTTTTAGCGGGAACGAGCAGTTCTTC	CASSFSGNEQFF
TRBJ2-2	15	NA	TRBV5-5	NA	TGTGCCAGCAGCTTGTTGTGGGAAAACACCGGGGAGCTGTTTTTT	CASSLLWENTGELFF
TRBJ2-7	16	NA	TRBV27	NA	TGTGCCAGCAGTTTATCCCACCCCCAGGGCTTTCACGAGCAGTACTTC	CASSLSHPQGFHEQYF
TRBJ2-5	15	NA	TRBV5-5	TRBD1	TGTGCCAGCAGCGGCTACCTGACAGGGTTGGAGACCCAGTACTTC	CASSGYLTGLETQYF
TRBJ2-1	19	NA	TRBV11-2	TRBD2	TGTGCCAGCAGCCTTAGCGGGACAGGACTAGCGGGAGGGCCGGATGAGCAGTTCTTC	CASSLSGTGLAGGPDEQFF
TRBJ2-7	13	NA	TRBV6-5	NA	TGTGCCAGCAGTTACGGGTGGGGTAACGAGCAGTACTTC	CASSYGWGNEQYF
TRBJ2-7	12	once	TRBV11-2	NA	TGTGCCAGCAGCTCCCTCACCAGCGAGCAGTACTTC	CASSSLTSEQYF
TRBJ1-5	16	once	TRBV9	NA	TGTGCCAGCAGCGTCGGGGGGGCTAACCGGTGGGAGCCCCAGCATTTT	CASSVGGANRWEPQHF
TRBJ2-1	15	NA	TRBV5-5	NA	TGTGCCAGCAGTCTGGGGGGCGGGGCGCACAATGAGCAGTTCTTC	CASSLGGGAHNEQFF
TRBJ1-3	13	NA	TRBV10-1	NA	TGCGCCAGCAGTGAGGGTTCTGGAAACACCATATATTTT	CASSEGSGNTIYF
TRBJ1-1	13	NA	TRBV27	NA	TGTGCCAGCAGTACCTCGGGTGGAACTGAAGCTTTCTTT	CASSTSGGTEAFF
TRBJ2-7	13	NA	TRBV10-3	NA	TGTGCCATCTCGTGGATCTTACTGGACGAGCAGTACTTC	CAISWILLDEQYF
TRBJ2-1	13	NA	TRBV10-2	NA	TGCGCCAGCAGTTGGGCTACCCGGGGGGAGCAGTTCTTC	CASSWATRGEQFF
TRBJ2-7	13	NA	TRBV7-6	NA	TGTGCCAGCAGCCCGAGGGGGACGTTCGAGCAGTACTTC	CASSPRGTFEQYF
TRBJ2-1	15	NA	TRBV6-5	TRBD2	TGTGCCAGCAGTATAGCGGGAGGGGGGTTCAATGAGCAGTTCTTC	CASSIAGGGFNEQFF
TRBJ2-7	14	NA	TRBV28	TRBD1	TGTGCCAGCAGCAAGACAGGGAGCTCCTACGAGCAGTACTTC	CASSKTGSSYEQYF
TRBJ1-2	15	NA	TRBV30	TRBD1	TGTGCCTGGAGCCCCCCGGGACAGACCAACTATGGCTACACCTTC	CAWSPPGQTNYGYTF
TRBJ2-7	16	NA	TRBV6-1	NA	TGTGCCAGCAGTGATATTCAGACAGGCAGAGCATTCGAGCAGTACTTC	CASSDIQTGRAFEQYF
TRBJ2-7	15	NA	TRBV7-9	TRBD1	TGTGCCAGCAGCCGCCCGGGACAGCTCACCTACGAGCAGTACTTC	CASSRPGQLTYEQYF
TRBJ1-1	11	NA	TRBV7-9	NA	TGTGCCAGCAAAACGGCGGGTGAAGCTTTCTTT	CASKTAGEAFF